This T cell receptor beta chain originates from a study of blood T cell repertoires in COVID-19. The data were produced by immunoSEQ multiplex PCR, yet TCRdb's version contains in-frame clones alone and is incomplete. The sample contains nearly 350,000 clones, around 91% of which appear only once. Regarding this clone: The same CDR3 is also encoded by other DNA sequences in this sample.

Sequencing input: peripheral blood. The clonotype comes from a woman younger than 30 who had recovered from COVID-19.

This CDR3 is CASSIAGGNQPQHF. The CDR3, as DNA: TGTGCCAGTAGTATAGCTGGAGGTAATCAGCCCCAGCATTTT. The rearrangement links TRBV19 to TRBJ1-5; no clear D gene. Trimming stripped 1 base from V and 4 bases from J, with 8 bases between. The CDR3 is 14 residues long. Germline V gene data show CDR1 as LNHDA and CDR2 as SQIVND (reference sequence).